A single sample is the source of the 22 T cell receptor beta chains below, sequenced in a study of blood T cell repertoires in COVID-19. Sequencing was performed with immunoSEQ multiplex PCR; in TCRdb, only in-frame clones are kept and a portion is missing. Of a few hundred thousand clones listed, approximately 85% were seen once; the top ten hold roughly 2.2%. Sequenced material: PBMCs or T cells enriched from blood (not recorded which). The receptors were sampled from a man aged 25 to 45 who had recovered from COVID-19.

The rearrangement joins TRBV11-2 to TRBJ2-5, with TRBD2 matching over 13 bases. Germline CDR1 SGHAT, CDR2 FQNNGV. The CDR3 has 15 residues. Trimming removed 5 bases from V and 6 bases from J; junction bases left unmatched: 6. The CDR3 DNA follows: TGTGCCAGCAGCCTACTAGCGGGGGGGAGTCAGACCCAGTACTTC. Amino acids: CASSLLAGGSQTQYF.

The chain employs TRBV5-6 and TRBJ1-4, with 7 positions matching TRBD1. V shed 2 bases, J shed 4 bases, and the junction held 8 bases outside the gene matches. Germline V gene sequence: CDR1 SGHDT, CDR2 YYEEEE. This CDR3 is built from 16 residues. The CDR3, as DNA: TGTGCCAGCAGCTTCGGACAGGCTTGGGGTAATGAAAAACTGTTTTTT. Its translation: CASSFGQAWGNEKLFF.

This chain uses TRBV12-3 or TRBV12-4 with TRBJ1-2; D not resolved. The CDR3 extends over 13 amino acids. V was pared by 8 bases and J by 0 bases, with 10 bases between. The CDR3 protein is CASAPGSNYGYTF. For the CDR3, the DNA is TGTGCCAGCGCCCCGGGGTCTAACTATGGCTACACCTTC.

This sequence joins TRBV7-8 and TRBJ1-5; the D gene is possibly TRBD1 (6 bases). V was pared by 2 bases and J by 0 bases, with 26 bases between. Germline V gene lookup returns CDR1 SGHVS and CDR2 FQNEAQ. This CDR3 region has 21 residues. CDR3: CASSLTRAQGRSRYSNQPQHF. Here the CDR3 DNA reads TGTGCCAGCAGCTTAACTAGGGCCCAGGGGAGAAGTCGTTATAGCAATCAGCCCCAGCATTTT.

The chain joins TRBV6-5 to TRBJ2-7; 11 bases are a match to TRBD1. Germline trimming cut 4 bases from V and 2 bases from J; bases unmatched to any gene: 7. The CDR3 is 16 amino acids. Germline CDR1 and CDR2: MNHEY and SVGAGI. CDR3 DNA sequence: TGTGCCAGCAGTTTTAAGGGACAGGGGGGAGCCTACGAGCAGTACTTC. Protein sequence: CASSFKGQGGAYEQYF.

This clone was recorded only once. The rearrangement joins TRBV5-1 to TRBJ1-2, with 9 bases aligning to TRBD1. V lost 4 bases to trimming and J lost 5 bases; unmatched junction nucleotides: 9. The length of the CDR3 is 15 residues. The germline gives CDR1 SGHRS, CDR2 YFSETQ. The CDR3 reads CASSGTGGAFYGYTF. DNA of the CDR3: TGCGCCAGCAGCGGAACAGGGGGCGCGTTTTATGGCTACACCTTC.

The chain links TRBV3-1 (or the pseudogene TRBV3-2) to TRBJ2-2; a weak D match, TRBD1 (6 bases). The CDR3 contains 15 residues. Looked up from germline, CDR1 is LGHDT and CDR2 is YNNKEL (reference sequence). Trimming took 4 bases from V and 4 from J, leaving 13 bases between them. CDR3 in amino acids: CASSPETGVTGELFF. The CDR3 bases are TGTGCCAGCAGCCCGGAGACAGGAGTCACCGGGGAGCTGTTTTTT.

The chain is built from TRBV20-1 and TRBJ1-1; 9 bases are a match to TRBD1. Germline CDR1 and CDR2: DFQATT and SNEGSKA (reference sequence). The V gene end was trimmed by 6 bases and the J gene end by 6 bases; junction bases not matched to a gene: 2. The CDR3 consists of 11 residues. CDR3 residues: CSARDRAEAFF. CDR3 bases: TGCAGTGCGCGGGACAGGGCTGAAGCTTTCTTT.

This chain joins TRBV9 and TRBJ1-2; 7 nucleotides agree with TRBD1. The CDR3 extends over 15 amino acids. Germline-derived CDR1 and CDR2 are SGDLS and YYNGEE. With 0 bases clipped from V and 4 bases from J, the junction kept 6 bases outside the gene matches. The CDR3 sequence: CASSVGYRGIYGYTF. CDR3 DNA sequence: TGTGCCAGCAGCGTAGGGTACAGGGGTATCTATGGCTACACCTTC. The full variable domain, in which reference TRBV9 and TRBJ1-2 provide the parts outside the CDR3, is DSGVTQTPKHLITATGQRVTLRCSPRSGDLSVYWYQQSLDQGLQFLIQYYNGEERAKGNILERFSAQQFPDLHSELNLSSLELGDSALYFCASSVGYRGIYGYTFGSGTRLTVV.

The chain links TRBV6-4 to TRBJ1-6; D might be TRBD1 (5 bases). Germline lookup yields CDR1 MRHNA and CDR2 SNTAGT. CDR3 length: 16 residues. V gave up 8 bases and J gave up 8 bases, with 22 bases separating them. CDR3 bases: TGTGCCAGCTTCTATGAGCCCCCAGGCAGGGATTCACCCCTCCACTTT. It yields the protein CASFYEPPGRDSPLHF.

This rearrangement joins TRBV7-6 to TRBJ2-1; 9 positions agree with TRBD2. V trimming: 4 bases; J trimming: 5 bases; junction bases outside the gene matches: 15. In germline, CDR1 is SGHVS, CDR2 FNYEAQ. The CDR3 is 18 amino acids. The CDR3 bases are TGTGCCAGCAGCTGGTTTAGTCATCGAGCGGGGGGCCACAATGAGCAGTTCTTC. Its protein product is CASSWFSHRAGGHNEQFF.

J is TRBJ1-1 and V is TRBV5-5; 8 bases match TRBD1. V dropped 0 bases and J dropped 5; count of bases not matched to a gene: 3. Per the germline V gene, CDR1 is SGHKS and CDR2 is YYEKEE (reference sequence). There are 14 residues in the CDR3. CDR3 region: CASSLDRGTTEAFF. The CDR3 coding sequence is TGTGCCAGCAGCTTGGACAGGGGGACGACTGAAGCTTTCTTT.

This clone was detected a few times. Here the CDR3 DNA reads TGTGCCAGCAGACAGGGGAGAAACACCGGGGAGCTGTTTTTT. Amino acids: CASRQGRNTGELFF. The chain employs TRBV2 and TRBJ2-2; 7 bases match TRBD1. Germline V gene data show CDR1 as SNHLY and CDR2 as FYNNEI. The trim removed 6 bases at V and 2 bases at J, leaving 3 bases unmatched. CDR3 size: 14 residues.

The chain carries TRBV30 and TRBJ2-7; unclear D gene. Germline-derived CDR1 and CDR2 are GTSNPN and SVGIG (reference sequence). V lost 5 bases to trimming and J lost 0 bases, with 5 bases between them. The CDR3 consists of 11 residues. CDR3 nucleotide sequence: TGTGCCTGGGGCAGCTCCTACGAGCAGTACTTC. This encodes CAWGSSYEQYF.

The CDR3 DNA follows: TGTGCCAGCAGCTCCAGGTCCCGGGACAGGGGAGGGACCCAGTACTTC. Translated: CASSSRSRDRGGTQYF. The chain couples TRBV5-5 to TRBJ2-5, with 10 nucleotides matching TRBD1. Germline CDR1 is SGHKS and CDR2 is YYEKEE (reference sequence). J was trimmed by 7 bases and V by 3 bases; bases with no gene match: 12. The CDR3 sequence is 16 residues long.

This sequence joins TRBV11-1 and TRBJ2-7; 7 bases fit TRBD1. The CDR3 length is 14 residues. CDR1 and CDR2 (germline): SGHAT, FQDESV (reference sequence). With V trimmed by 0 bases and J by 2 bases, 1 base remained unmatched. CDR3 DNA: TGTGCCAGCAGCTTAGCAGGGGGCCCCTACGAGCAGTACTTC. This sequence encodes CASSLAGGPYEQYF.

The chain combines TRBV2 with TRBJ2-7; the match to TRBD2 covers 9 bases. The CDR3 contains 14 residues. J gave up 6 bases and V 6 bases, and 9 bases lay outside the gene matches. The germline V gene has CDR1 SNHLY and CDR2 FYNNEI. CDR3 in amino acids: CASRTGTSIVEQYF. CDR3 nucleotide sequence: TGTGCCAGCAGGACCGGGACTAGCATCGTCGAGCAGTACTTC.

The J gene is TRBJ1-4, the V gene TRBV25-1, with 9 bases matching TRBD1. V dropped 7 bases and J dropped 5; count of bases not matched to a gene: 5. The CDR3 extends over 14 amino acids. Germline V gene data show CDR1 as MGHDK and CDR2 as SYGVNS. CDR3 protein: CASTETGGNEKLFF. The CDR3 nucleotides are TGTGCCAGCACCGAGACAGGGGGGAATGAAAAACTGTTTTTT.

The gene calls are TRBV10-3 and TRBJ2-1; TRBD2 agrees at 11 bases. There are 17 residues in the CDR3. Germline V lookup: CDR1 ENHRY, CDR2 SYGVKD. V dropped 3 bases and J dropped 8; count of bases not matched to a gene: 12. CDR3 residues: CAISEGSGGAFWDEQFF. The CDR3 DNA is TGTGCCATCAGTGAAGGTAGCGGGGGGGCCTTTTGGGATGAGCAGTTCTTC.

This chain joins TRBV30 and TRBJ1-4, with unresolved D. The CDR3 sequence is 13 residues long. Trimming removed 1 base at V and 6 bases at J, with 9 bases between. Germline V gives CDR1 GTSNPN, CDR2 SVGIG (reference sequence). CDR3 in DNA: TGTGCCTGGAGTGGCACGGTAGATGAAAAACTGTTTTTT. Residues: CAWSGTVDEKLFF.

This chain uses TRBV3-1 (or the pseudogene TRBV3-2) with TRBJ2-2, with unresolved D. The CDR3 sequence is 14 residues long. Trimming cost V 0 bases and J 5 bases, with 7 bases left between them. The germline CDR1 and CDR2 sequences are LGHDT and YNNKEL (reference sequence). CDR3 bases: TGTGCCAGCAGCCAAGATCTACGGACCGGGGAGCTGTTTTTT. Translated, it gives CASSQDLRTGELFF.

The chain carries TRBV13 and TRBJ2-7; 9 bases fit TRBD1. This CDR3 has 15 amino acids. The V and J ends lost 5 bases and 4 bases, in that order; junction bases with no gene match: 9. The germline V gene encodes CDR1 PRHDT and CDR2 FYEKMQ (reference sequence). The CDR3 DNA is TGTGCCAGCAGCCTTCCCGGGACAGGGAATTACGAGCAGTACTTC. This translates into CASSLPGTGNYEQYF.